This T cell receptor (beta chain) was identified in a study of blood T cell repertoires in COVID-19. Study-wide context: Whether acute or convalescent, the COVID-19 samples came from the United States, Italy and Spain.

Authors' methods: Estimation of nucleated cell counts was performed using reference gene primer amplification. Method: immunoSEQ multiplex PCR; TCRdb's copy keeps in-frame clones and lacks some. Clone size and V and J calls were adopted from that table, with D and trimming inferred from the DNA. The profile covers 150,000 to 200,000 clones, with 80% to 90% appearing a single time and about 2% taken by the ten largest. To note about this clone: In the same sample, other DNA sequences code for this CDR3.

This clonotype was obtained from a man aged 70 or older with active or convalescent COVID-19. Input material: peripheral blood.

The CDR3 coding sequence is TGTGCCAGCAGCTTACGGCCAGGGAACACTGAAGCTTTCTTT. This translates into CASSLRPGNTEAFF. V usage is TRBV5-4 and J usage is TRBJ1-1; D call uncertain. Trimming removed 2 bases from V and 1 base from J, with 9 bases in between. Germline V CDR1 and CDR2: SGHNT, YYREEE (reference sequence). This CDR3 has 14 amino acids.